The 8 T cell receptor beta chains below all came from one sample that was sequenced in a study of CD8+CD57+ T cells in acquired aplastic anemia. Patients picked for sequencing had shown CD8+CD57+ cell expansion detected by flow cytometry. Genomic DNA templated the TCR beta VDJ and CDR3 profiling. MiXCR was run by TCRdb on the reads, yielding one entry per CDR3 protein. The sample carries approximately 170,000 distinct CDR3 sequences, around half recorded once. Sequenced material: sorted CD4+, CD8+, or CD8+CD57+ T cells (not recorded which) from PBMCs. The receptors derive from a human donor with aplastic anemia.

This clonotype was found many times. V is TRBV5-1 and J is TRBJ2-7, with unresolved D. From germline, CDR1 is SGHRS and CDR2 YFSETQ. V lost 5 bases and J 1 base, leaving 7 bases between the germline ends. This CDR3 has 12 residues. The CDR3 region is CASRAESYEQYF. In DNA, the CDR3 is TGCGCCAGCAGGGCGGAATCCTACGAGCAGTACTTC.

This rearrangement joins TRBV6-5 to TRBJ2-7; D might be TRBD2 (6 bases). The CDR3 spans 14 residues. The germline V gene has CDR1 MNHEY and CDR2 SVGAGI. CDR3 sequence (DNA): TGTGCACCCACACGGGACTTAAGCTCCTACGAGCAGTACTTC. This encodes CAPTRDLSSYEQYF.

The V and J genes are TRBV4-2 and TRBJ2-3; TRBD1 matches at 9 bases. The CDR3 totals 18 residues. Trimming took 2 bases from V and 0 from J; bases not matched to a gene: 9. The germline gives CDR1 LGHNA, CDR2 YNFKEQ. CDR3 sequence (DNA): TGTGCCAGCAGCCAAACCCCGAGGACAGGGGCTAGCACAGATACGCAGTATTTT. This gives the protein CASSQTPRTGASTDTQYF.

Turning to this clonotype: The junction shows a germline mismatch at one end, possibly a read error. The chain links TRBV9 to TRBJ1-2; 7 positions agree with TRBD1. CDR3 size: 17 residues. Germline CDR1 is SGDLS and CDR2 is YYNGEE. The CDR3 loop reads CASSVAPQGGSNYDYTF. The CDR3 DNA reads TGTGCCAGCAGCGTAGCTCCTCAGGGGGGTAGTAACTATGACTACACCTTC.

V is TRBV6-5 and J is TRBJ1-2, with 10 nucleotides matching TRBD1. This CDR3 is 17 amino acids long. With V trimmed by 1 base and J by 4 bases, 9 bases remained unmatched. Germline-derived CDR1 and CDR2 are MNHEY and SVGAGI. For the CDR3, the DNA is TGTGCCAGCAGTTACTTTTCGGGACAGGGGTTAGCCTATGGCTACACCTTC. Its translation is CASSYFSGQGLAYGYTF.

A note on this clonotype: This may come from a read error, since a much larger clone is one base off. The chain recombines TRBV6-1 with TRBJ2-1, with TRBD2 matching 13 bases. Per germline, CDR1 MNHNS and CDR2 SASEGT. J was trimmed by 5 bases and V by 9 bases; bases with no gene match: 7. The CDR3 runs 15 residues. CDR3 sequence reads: CASGLAGVPHNEQFF. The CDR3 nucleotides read TGTGCCAGTGGACTAGCGGGAGTTCCGCACAATGAGCAGTTCTTC.

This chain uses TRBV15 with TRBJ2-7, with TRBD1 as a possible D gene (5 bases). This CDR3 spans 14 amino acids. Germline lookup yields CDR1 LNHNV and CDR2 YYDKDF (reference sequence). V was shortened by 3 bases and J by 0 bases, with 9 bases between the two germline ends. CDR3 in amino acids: CATSSQQASYEQYF. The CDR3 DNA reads TGTGCCACCAGCAGTCAACAGGCCTCCTACGAGCAGTACTTC.

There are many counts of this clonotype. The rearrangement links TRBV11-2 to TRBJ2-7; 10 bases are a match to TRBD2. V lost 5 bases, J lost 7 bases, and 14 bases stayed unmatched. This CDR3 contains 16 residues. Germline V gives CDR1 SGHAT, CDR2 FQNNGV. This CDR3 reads CASSALGSGRAGEQYV. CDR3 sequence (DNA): TGTGCCAGCAGCGCCCTGGGAAGCGGGAGGGCCGGGGAGCAGTACGTC.